This T cell receptor beta chain originates from a study of CXCR4 blockade with PD-1 therapy in pancreatic cancer. Germline V gene data show CDR1 as SGHRS and CDR2 as YFSETQ. With 10 bases clipped from V and 0 bases from J, the junction kept 9 bases outside the gene matches. The CDR3 covers 14 residues. Measured with immunoSEQ multiplex PCR; TCRdb has only the in-frame clones, and not every one. The table includes about 15,000 clones, around 72% detected once. This clone was observed a single time. Antigen: not known. No neoadjuvant therapy was given before resection to the patients supplying these archived tumor blocks. Study results and caveats: Clone frequency correlated with its number of distinct nucleotide rearrangements. Sequencing covered TCRbeta chains only, not alpha chains. Intratumoral clonality (mean roughly 0.14) exceeded healthy blood (around 0.048) but did not track survival.

The sample was tumor tissue. The rearrangement joins TRBV5-1 to TRBJ1-1; TRBD1 agrees at 7 bases. The receptor was isolated from a human donor with pancreatic ductal adenocarcinoma. The DNA for the CDR3 is TGCGCCTCCCAGCCGGGACAGATGAACACTGAAGCTTTCTTT. Protein: CASQPGQMNTEAFF.